This is a list of T cell receptor beta chains from one sample in a study of radiotherapy plus CTLA-4 blockade in lung cancer. Sequencing used immunoSEQ multiplex PCR; TCRdb keeps in-frame clones, though not all of them. The sample has about 62,000 clones; around 69% are singletons. The material sequenced was peripheral blood, taken from a patient treated with radiotherapy plus ipilimumab. All receptors come from a human donor with non-small cell lung cancer who had a complete response to radiotherapy plus ipilimumab. CDR3s include the opening cysteine and the closing phenylalanine or tryptophan. The D gene is left open where the match is weak. For some rows the clone size is stated as once, few or many, or as a class when expanded; others skip it.

CDR3 DNA,CDR3 protein,J gene,clone size,D gene,V gene
TGTGCCAGCAGCTTAGAAAGGGGCGGCACCATCTTCTCTGGAAACACCATATATTTT,CASSLERGGTIFSGNTIYF,TRBJ1-3,.,.,TRBV7-2
TGTGCCAGCAGCCGATTTGAGACAGGGGCATACGAGCAGTACTTC,CASSRFETGAYEQYF,TRBJ2-7,few,TRBD1,TRBV14
TGTGCCAGTAGGAGAGCCGACCCCAGGGGTACCTACAATGAGCAGTTCTTC,CASRRADPRGTYNEQFF,TRBJ2-1,.,.,TRBV19
TGTGCCAGCAGCCCACAGGCCCGGGGGGCCGGAAACACCATATATTTT,CASSPQARGAGNTIYF,TRBJ1-3,.,.,TRBV11-2
TGTGCCAGCAGACTGGGACAGGATAATTCACCCCTCCACTTT,CASRLGQDNSPLHF,TRBJ1-6,.,TRBD1,TRBV6-1
TGTGCCAGCAGCAATTACGGGACTGGCACAGATACGCAGTATTTT,CASSNYGTGTDTQYF,TRBJ2-3,.,.,TRBV2
TGCAGCGTTGTGGGGCGGGGGGGCTCACGGGAGCAGTTCTTC,CSVVGRGGSREQFF,TRBJ2-1,.,TRBD2,TRBV29-1
TGTGCCCGAAGCCAGGGGTATAATTCACCCCTCCACTTT,CARSQGYNSPLHF,TRBJ1-6,.,.,TRBV30
TGTGCCAGCAGTTCAGGGACTAGCGGGAGCCCCGAGCAGTACTTC,CASSSGTSGSPEQYF,TRBJ2-7,.,TRBD2,TRBV28
TGTGCCAGCAGCTTGAAAGGCCCAGGGTCCTACGAGCAGTACTTC,CASSLKGPGSYEQYF,TRBJ2-7,once,.,TRBV5-4
TGCGCCAGCAGCCAAGACAGATCGAACACCGGGGAGCTGTTTTTT,CASSQDRSNTGELFF,TRBJ2-2,few,.,TRBV4-1
TGTGCCAGCAGTGACAGGGTTAATACGCAGTATTTT,CASSDRVNTQYF,TRBJ2-3,.,.,TRBV2
TGTGCCTGGCGACACGGGACAGGGGGTAAAGAGCAGTACTTC,CAWRHGTGGKEQYF,TRBJ2-7,.,TRBD1,TRBV30
TGTGCCAGTAGTACCTCTCAATGGGGCGAGCAGTACTTC,CASSTSQWGEQYF,TRBJ2-7,.,.,TRBV19
TGTGCCAGCAGCTCCCCCGGGACTAGCTCGTATGAGCAGTTCTTC,CASSSPGTSSYEQFF,TRBJ2-1,.,TRBD2,TRBV28